These 9 T cell receptor beta chains originate from one sample sequenced in a study of blood T cell repertoires in COVID-19. Clones were sequenced by immunoSEQ multiplex PCR, and TCRdb holds only the in-frame ones, with some missing. The top ten hold approximately 4.7% of the sample, which has approximately 50,000 clones, over 70% seen once. Material: peripheral blood. The receptor set was obtained from a human donor in a cohort sampled during active COVID-19.

The J gene is TRBJ2-2, the V gene TRBV18, with a possible D match to TRBD2 (6 bases). Looked up from germline, CDR1 is KGHSH and CDR2 is LQKENI. V dropped 2 bases and J dropped 2 bases, with 12 bases sitting between them. This CDR3 spans 16 amino acids. CDR3 region: CASSPSSAGNTGELFF. The CDR3 nucleotides are TGTGCCAGCTCACCAAGTTCAGCGGGCAACACCGGGGAGCTGTTTTTT.

The rearrangement links TRBV6-2 or TRBV6-3 to TRBJ2-3, with 7 nucleotides matching TRBD1. Trimming cost V 6 bases and J 1 base; bases outside gene matches: 10. The CDR3 length is 16 residues. Germline-derived CDR1 and CDR2 are MNHEY and SVGEGT. The DNA for the CDR3 is TGTGCCAGCAGCCCCAGACAGGGTAAGGGCACAGATACGCAGTATTTT. This sequence encodes CASSPRQGKGTDTQYF.

The rearrangement joins TRBV28 to TRBJ2-7; TRBD2 aligns across 14 bases. With V trimmed by 5 bases and J by 4 bases, 16 bases remained unmatched. Germline V gene sequence: CDR1 MDHEN, CDR2 SYDVKM. This CDR3 has 19 amino acids. This CDR3 is CASSIATSGRAGRSYEQYF. CDR3 DNA: TGTGCCAGCAGTATAGCGACTAGCGGGAGGGCCGGAAGGAGTTACGAGCAGTACTTC. Complete variable domain (other parts from reference TRBV28 and TRBJ2-7): DVKVTQSSRYLVKRTGEKVFLECVQDMDHENMFWYRQDPGLGLRLIYFSYDVKMKEKGDIPEGYSVSREKKERFSLILESASTNQTSMYLCASSIATSGRAGRSYEQYFGPGTRLTVT.

The chain employs TRBV4-1 and TRBJ2-1; 12 bases fit TRBD1. This CDR3 region has 17 residues. Trimming cost V 0 bases and J 5 bases; bases outside gene matches: 5. Germline V lookup: CDR1 MGHRA, CDR2 YSYEKL. CDR3 residues: CASSQEGQGAWDNEQFF. The CDR3 DNA reads as TGCGCCAGCAGCCAAGAGGGACAGGGGGCTTGGGACAATGAGCAGTTCTTC.

Concerning this clone: The same CDR3 can be traced to other DNA sequences in this sample. The genes are TRBV9 and TRBJ2-3; possible D gene TRBD2, 7 bases. The germline CDR1 and CDR2 sequences are SGDLS and YYNGEE. V gave up 0 bases and J gave up 3 bases, with 14 bases separating them. The CDR3 sequence is 16 residues long. The chain's CDR3 is CASSVGGGRTTDTQYF. CDR3 sequence (DNA): TGTGCCAGCAGCGTAGGCGGGGGCAGGACGACAGATACGCAGTATTTT.

The count of this clone is one. For the CDR3, the DNA is TGTGCCAGCAGTGAAGTAAGTCTTGGGGAGACCTACGAGCAGTACTTC. Protein: CASSEVSLGETYEQYF. The J gene is TRBJ2-7, the V gene TRBV2, with TRBD2 as a possible D gene (5 bases). CDR3 size: 16 residues. V dropped 1 base and J dropped 2 bases, with 15 bases sitting between them. Per the germline V gene, CDR1 is SNHLY and CDR2 is FYNNEI.

This clone appeared once. The chain links TRBV6-5 to TRBJ1-2; possible D gene TRBD1, 6 bases. V shed 6 bases and J shed 3 bases, with 8 bases lying between them. CDR1 and CDR2 (germline): MNHEY, SVGAGI. The length of the CDR3 is 12 residues. The CDR3 DNA reads TGTGCCAGCAGGGCAGGGGACTATGGCTACACCTTC. This sequence encodes CASRAGDYGYTF.

This clone has just one count. The CDR3 DNA sequence: TGCAGTGCTAGTGGAGCGGGAGGGGGCACAGATACGCAGTATTTT. It translates to CSASGAGGGTDTQYF. This rearrangement joins TRBV20-1 to TRBJ2-3, with TRBD2 identical over 10 bases. J was trimmed by 1 base and V by 3 bases; bases with no gene match: 4. Germline CDR1 reads DFQATT; CDR2 reads SNEGSKA (reference sequence). The CDR3 totals 15 residues.

This sequence joins TRBV29-1 and TRBJ2-1; D might be TRBD1 (7 bases). Trimming left V 8 bases short and J 7 bases short, with 15 bases between. CDR1 SQVTM and CDR2 ANQGSEA come from the germline V gene. This CDR3 has 12 residues. CDR3 DNA: TGCAGCTCACAACAGGGGACTAATGAGCAGTTCTTC. Translation gives CSSQQGTNEQFF.